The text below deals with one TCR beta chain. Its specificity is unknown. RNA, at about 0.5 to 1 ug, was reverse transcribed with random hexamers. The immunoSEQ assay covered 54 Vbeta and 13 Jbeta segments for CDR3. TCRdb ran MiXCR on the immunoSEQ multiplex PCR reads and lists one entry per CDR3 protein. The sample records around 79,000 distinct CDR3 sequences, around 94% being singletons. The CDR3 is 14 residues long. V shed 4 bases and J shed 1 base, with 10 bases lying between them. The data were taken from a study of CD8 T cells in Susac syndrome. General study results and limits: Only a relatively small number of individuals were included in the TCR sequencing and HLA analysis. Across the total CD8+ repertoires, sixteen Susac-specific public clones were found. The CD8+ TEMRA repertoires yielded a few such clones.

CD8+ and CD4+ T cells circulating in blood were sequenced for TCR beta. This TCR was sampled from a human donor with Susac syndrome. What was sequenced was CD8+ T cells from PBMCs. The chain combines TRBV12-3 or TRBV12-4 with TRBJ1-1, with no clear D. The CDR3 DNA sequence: TGTGCCAGCAGTTACTACGGAACGAACACTGAAGCTTTCTTT. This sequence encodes CASSYYGTNTEAFF.